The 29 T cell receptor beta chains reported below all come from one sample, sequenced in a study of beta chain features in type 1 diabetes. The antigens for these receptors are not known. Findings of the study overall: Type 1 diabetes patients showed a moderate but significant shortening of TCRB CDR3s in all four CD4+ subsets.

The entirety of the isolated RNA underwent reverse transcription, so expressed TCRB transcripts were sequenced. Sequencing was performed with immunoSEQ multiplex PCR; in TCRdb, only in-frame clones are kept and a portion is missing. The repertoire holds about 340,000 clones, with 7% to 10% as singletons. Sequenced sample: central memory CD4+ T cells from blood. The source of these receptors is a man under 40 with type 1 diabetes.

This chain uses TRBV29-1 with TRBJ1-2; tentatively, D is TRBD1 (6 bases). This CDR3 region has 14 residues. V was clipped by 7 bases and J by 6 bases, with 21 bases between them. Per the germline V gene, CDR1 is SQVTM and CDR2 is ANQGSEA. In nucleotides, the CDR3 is TGCAGCGCACCAAGCCACGCACAGGGAAATGGCTACACCTTC. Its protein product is CSAPSHAQGNGYTF. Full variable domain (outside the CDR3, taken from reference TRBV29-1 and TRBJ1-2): SAVISQKPSRDICQRGTSLTIQCQVDSQVTMMFWYRQQPGQSLTLIATANQGSEATYESGFVIDKFPISRPNLTFSTLTVSNMSPEDSSIYLCSAPSHAQGNGYTFGSGTRLTVV.

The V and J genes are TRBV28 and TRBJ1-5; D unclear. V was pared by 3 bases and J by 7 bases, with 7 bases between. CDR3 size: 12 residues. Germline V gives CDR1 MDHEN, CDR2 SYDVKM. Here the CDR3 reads CASSLFQQPQHF. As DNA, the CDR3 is TGTGCCAGCAGTTTGTTCCAACAGCCCCAGCATTTT.

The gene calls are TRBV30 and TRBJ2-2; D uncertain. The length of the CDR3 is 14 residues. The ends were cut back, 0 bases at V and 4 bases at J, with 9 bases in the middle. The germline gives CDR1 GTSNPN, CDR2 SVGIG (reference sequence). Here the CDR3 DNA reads TGTGCCTGGAGTGTTGAACCGGGCACCGGGGAGCTGTTTTTT. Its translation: CAWSVEPGTGELFF.

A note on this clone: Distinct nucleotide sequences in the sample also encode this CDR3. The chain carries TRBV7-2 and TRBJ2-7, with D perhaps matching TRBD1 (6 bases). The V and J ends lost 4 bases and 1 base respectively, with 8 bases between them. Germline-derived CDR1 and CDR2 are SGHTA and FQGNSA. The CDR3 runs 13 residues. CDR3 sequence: CASSSGQSYEQYF. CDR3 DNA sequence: TGTGCCAGCAGCTCCGGACAGTCCTACGAGCAGTACTTC.

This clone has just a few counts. The CDR3 reads CASSFKTGGGETQYF. CDR3 DNA: TGTGCCAGCAGCTTTAAGACAGGGGGCGGGGAGACCCAGTACTTC. The rearrangement joins TRBV7-2 to TRBJ2-5; 10 bases are shared with TRBD1. The CDR3 extends over 15 amino acids. V was clipped by 3 bases and J by 5 bases; unmatched bases: 6. Germline loops: CDR1 SGHTA, CDR2 FQGNSA.

CDR3 nucleotides: TGCGCCAGCAGCCCTGGTGGGACAGGGTGGGAGACCCAGTACTTC. Protein: CASSPGGTGWETQYF. This sequence joins TRBV5-1 and TRBJ2-5; TRBD1 aligns across 9 bases. The CDR3 length is 15 residues. V was pared by 4 bases and J by 5 bases, with 9 bases of the junction left unmatched. Germline V gene sequence: CDR1 SGHRS, CDR2 YFSETQ.

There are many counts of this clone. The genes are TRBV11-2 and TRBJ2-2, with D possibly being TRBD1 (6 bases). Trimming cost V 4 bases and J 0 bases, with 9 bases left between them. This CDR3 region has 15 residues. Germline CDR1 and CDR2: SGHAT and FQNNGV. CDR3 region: CASSSWTANTGELFF. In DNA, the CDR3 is TGTGCCAGCAGCTCTTGGACAGCGAACACCGGGGAGCTGTTTTTT.

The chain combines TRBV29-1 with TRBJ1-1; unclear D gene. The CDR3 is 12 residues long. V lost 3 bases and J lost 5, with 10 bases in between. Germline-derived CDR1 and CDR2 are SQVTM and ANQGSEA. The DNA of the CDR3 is TGCAGCGTTGAGGCCGGAGGGACTGAAGCTTTCTTT. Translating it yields CSVEAGGTEAFF.

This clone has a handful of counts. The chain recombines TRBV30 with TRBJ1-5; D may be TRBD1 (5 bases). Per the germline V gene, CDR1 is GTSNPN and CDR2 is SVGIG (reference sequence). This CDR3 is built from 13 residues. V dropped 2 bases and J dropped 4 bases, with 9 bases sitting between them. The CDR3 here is CAWSTRGNQPQHF. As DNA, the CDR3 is TGTGCCTGGAGTACAAGGGGAAATCAGCCCCAGCATTTT.

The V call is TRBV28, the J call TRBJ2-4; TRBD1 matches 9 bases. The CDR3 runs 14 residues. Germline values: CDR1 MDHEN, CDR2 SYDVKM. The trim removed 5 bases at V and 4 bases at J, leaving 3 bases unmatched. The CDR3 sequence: CASSQGTGKNIQYF. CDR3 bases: TGTGCCAGCAGTCAAGGGACAGGGAAAAACATTCAGTACTTC.

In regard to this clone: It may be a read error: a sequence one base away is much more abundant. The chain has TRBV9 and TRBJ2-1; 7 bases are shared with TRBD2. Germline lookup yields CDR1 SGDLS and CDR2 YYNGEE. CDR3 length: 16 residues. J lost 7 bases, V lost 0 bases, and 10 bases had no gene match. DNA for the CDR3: TGTGCCAGCAGCGTAGCCCCTAGCGGTCTTACGAATGAGCAGTTCTTC. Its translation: CASSVAPSGLTNEQFF.

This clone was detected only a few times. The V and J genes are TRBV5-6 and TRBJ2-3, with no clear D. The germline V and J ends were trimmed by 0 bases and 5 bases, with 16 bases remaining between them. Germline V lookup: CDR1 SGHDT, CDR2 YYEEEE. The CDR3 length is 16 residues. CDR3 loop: CASSLGLDGRLDTQYF. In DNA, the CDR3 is TGTGCCAGCAGCTTGGGGTTAGACGGAAGGTTAGATACGCAGTATTTT.

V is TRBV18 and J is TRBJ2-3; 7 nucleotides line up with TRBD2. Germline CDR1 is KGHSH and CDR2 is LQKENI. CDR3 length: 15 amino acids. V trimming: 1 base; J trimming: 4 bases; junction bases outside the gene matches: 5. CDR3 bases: TGTGCCAGCTCACCACAGGGAGGGGCCCCAGATACGCAGTATTTT. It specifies CASSPQGGAPDTQYF.

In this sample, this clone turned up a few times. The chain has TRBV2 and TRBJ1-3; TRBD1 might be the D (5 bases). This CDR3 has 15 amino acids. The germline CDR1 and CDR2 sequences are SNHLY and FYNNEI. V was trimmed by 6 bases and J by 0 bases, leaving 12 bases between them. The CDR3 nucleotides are TGTGCCAGCAGGGTTAACAGGAACTCTGGAAACACCATATATTTT. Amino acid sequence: CASRVNRNSGNTIYF.

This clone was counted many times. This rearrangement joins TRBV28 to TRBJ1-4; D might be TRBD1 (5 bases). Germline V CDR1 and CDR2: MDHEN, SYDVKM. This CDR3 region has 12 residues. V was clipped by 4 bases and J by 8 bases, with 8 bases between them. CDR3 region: CASSYRQEKLFF. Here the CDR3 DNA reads TGTGCCAGCAGTTACAGGCAAGAAAAACTGTTTTTT.

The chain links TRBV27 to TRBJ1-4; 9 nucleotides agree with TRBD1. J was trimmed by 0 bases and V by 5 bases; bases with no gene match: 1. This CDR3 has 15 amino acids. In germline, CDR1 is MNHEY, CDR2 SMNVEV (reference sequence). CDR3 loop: CASSRQGATNEKLFF. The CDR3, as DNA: TGTGCCAGCAGTAGACAGGGGGCAACTAATGAAAAACTGTTTTTT. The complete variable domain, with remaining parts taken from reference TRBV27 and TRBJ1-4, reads EAQVTQNPRYLITVTGKKLTVTCSQNMNHEYMSWYRQDPGLGLRQIYYSMNVEVTDKGDVPEGYKVSRKEKRNFPLILESPSPNQTSLYFCASSRQGATNEKLFFGSGTQLSVL.

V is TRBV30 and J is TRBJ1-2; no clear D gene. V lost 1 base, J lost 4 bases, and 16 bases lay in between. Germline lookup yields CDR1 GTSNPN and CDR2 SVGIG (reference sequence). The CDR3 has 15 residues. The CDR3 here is CAWSGSPPVTYGYTF. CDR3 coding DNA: TGTGCCTGGAGTGGAAGCCCACCGGTTACCTATGGCTACACCTTC.

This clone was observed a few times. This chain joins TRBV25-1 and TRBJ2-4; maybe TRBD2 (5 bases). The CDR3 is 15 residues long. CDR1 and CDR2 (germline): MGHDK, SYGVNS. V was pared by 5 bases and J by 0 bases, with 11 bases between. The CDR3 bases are TGTGCCAGCAGTCCTACTCGGGGAGCCAAAAACATTCAGTACTTC. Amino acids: CASSPTRGAKNIQYF. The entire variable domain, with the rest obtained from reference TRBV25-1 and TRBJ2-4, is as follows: EADIYQTPRYLVIGTGKKITLECSQTMGHDKMYWYQQDPGMELHLIHYSYGVNSTEKGDLSSESTVSRIRTEHFPLTLESARPSHTSQYLCASSPTRGAKNIQYFGAGTRLSVL.

CDR3 sequence (DNA): TGTGCCAGTAGTCGTCTCGGCTACGAGCAGTACTTC. Protein: CASSRLGYEQYF. J is TRBJ2-7 and V is TRBV19; D ambiguous. This CDR3 comprises 12 residues. Germline V lookup: CDR1 LNHDA, CDR2 SQIVND (reference sequence). V was shortened by 5 bases and J by 3 bases, with 8 bases between the two germline ends.

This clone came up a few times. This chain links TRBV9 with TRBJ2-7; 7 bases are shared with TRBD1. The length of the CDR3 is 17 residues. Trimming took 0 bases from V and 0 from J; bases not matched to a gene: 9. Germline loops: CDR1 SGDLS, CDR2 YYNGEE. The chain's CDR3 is CASSVATTGTASYEQYF. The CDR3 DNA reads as TGTGCCAGCAGCGTAGCTACGACGGGGACAGCCTCCTACGAGCAGTACTTC.

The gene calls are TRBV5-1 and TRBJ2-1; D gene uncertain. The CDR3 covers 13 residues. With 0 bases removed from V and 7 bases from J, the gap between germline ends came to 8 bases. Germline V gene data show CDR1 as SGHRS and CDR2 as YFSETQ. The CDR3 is CASSLVSENEQFF. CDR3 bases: TGCGCCAGCAGCTTGGTTAGTGAAAATGAGCAGTTCTTC.

CDR3 protein: CASSSPRPSGGGIQYF. As DNA, the CDR3 is TGTGCCAGCAGCTCCCCCCGTCCTAGCGGGGGGGGCATTCAGTACTTC. The chain couples TRBV5-4 to TRBJ2-4; 12 positions agree with TRBD2. V lost 3 bases, J lost 9 bases, and 10 bases stayed unmatched. The CDR3 sequence is 16 residues long. In germline, CDR1 is SGHNT, CDR2 YYREEE (reference sequence). Drawing the rest from reference TRBV5-4 and TRBJ2-4, the complete variable domain is ETGVTQSPTHLIKTRGQQVTLRCSSQSGHNTVSWYQQALGQGPQFIFQYYREEENGRGNFPPRFSGLQFPNYSSELNVNALELDDSALYLCASSSPRPSGGGIQYFGAGTRLSVL.

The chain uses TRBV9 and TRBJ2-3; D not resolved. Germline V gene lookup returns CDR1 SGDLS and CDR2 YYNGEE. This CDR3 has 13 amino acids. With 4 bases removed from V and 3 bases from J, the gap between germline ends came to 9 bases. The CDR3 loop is CASSPHRTDTQYF. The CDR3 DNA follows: TGTGCCAGCAGCCCACACAGAACAGATACGCAGTATTTT.

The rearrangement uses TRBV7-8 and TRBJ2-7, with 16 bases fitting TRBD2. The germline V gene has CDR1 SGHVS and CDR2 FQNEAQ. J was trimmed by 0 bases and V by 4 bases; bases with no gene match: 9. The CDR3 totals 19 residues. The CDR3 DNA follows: TGTGCCAGCAGCTCAGAAAAGGGACTAGCGGGGGGGAGCTCCTACGAGCAGTACTTC. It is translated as CASSSEKGLAGGSSYEQYF. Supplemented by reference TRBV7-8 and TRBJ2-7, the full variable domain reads GAGVSQSPRYKVAKRGQDVALRCDPISGHVSLFWYQQALGQGPEFLTYFQNEAQLDKSGLPSDRFFAERPEGSVSTLKIQRTQQEDSAVYLCASSSEKGLAGGSSYEQYFGPGTRLTVT.

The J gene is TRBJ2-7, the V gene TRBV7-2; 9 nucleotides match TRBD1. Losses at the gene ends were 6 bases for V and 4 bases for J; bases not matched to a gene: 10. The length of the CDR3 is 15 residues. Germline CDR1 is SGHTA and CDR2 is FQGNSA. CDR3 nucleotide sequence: TGTGCCAGCAGTTTTACAGGGGGCGCAGGGTACGAGCAGTACTTC. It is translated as CASSFTGGAGYEQYF.

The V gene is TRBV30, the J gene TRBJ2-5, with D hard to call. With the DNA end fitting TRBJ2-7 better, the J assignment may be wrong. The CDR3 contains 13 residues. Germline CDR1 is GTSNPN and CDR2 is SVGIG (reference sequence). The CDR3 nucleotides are TGTGCCTGGATAAGGGTCCCCTCCTACGAGCAGTACTTC. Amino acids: CAWIRVPSYEQYF.

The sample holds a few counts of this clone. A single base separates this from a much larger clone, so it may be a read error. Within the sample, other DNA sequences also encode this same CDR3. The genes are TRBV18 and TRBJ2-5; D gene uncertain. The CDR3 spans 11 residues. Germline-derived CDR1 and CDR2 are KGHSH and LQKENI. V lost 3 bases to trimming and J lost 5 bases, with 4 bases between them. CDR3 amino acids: CASSPGETQYF. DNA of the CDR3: TGTGCCAGCTCACCGGGGGAGACCCAGTACTTC.

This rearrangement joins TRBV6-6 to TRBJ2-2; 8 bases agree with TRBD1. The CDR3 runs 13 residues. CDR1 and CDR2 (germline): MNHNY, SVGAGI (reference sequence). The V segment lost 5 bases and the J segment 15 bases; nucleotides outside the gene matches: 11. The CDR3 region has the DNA TGTGCCAGCAGTCTCAGAGGACAGGGCGGGGTGTTTTTT. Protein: CASSLRGQGGVFF.

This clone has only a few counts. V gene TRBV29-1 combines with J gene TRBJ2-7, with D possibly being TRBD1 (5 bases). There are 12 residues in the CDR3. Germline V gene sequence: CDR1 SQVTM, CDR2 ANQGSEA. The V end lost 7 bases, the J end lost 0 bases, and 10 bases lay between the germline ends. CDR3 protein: CSGKDTSYEQYF. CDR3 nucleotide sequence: TGCAGCGGGAAGGACACCTCCTACGAGCAGTACTTC.